Listed here are 31 T cell receptor beta chains from one sample, sequenced in a study of human T cells and chemical hapten exposure. Described time point: pre-sensitization, week 0. Regarding treatment: therapeutic diphenylcyclopropenone sensitization with weekly scalp DPC. TCRdb reprocessed the RACE reads with MiXCR, giving one entry per CDR3 protein. The data hold about 80,000 distinct CDR3 sequences, with 11% to 15% observed a single time. This specimen consisted of whole blood, obtained in connection with sensitization to the hapten diphenylcyclopropenone (DPC). These receptors were collected from a woman in her forties or fifties with alopecia areata. Some clones in this sample may be carry-over from other donors' samples.

This clonotype was picked up a small number of times. The chain's CDR3 is CASSQVGGGTEAFF. The CDR3 DNA follows: TGCGCCAGCAGCCAAGTGGGGGGGGGCACTGAAGCTTTCTTT. This chain uses TRBV4-3 with TRBJ1-1, with a possible D match to TRBD1 (5 bases). CDR1 and CDR2 from the germline V gene are LGHNA and YSLEER. Trimming cost V 1 base and J 4 bases, with 10 bases left between them. The CDR3 spans 14 residues.

This clonotype turned up a few times. The CDR3 nucleotides are TGCAGTGCTAGAGATCTAGCACTCTATTACGAGCAGTACTTC. Translating gives CSARDLALYYEQYF. The chain has TRBV20-1 and TRBJ2-7, with a tentative D call TRBD2 (5 bases). V shed 0 bases and J shed 4 bases, with 13 bases lying between them. Germline V gene lookup returns CDR1 DFQATT and CDR2 SNEGSKA (reference sequence). The length of the CDR3 is 14 residues.

The chain recombines TRBV20-1 with TRBJ2-3; the D call may be TRBD1 or TRBD2 (5 bases each). CDR3 length: 12 amino acids. Trimming shortened V by 8 bases and J by 6 bases, and 15 bases separated the two germline ends. In germline, CDR1 is DFQATT, CDR2 SNEGSKA (reference sequence). The CDR3 coding sequence is TGCAGTCTTACCCCCCGGGGCGATACGCAGTATTTT. Its translation is CSLTPRGDTQYF.

This clonotype was seen more than once but under ten times. This chain links TRBV6-1 with TRBJ1-4, with no clear D. The V end was cut by 1 base, the J end by 10 bases, with 10 bases between. Germline V lookup: CDR1 MNHNS, CDR2 SASEGT. The CDR3 length is 13 residues. The CDR3 DNA reads as TGTGCCAGCAGTGAAGAGGACTGGGGAAAACTGTTTTTT. Encoded protein: CASSEEDWGKLFF.

This clonotype was counted a few times. The chain combines TRBV10-2 with TRBJ1-3; D call uncertain. Germline loops: CDR1 WSHSY, CDR2 SAAADI. Trimming stripped 2 bases from V and 2 bases from J, with 13 bases between. The CDR3 contains 16 residues. The CDR3, as DNA: TGCGCCAGCAGTGAGGCGACGGTGATTGCTGGAAACACCATATATTTT. Translating it yields CASSEATVIAGNTIYF.

The rearrangement uses TRBV3-1 and TRBJ1-2, with D possibly TRBD1 on 6 matching bases. Germline V lookup: CDR1 LGHDT, CDR2 YNNKEL (reference sequence). The CDR3 spans 14 residues. V lost 0 bases and J 6 bases, leaving 11 bases between the germline ends. The CDR3 sequence is CASSQDLGTNGYTF. The CDR3 DNA is TGTGCCAGCAGCCAAGATTTGGGGACAAATGGCTACACCTTC.

The rearrangement links TRBV18 to TRBJ1-3, with D hard to call. Per the germline V gene, CDR1 is KGHSH and CDR2 is LQKENI. Trimming left V 1 base short and J 0 bases short, with 13 bases between. CDR3 length: 17 residues. This CDR3 reads CASSPLLATSSGNTIYF. CDR3 bases: TGTGCCAGCTCACCACTTCTCGCAACAAGCTCTGGAAACACCATATATTTT. The variable domain in full, completed from reference TRBV18 and TRBJ1-3, reads NAGVMQNPRHLVRRRGQEARLRCSPMKGHSHVYWYRQLPEEGLKFMVYLQKENIIDESGMPKERFSAEFPKEGPSILRIQQVVRGDSAAYFCASSPLLATSSGNTIYFGEGSWLTVV.

This clonotype has more than one count but fewer than ten. The chain is built from TRBV29-1 and TRBJ2-1; TRBD2 agrees at 8 bases. Per the germline V gene, CDR1 is SQVTM and CDR2 is ANQGSEA. The V segment lost 7 bases and the J segment 5 bases; nucleotides outside the gene matches: 7. This CDR3 is 13 amino acids long. The CDR3 DNA reads as TGCAGCGCCGGACTAGCAGAAAACAATGAGCAGTTCTTC. It is translated as CSAGLAENNEQFF.

The chain uses TRBV24-1 and TRBJ2-5; perhaps TRBD1 as D (6 bases). Germline V CDR1 and CDR2: KGHDR, SFDVKD. The CDR3 is 15 residues long. With 3 bases removed from V and 5 bases from J, the gap between germline ends came to 15 bases. For the CDR3, the DNA is TGTGCCACCAGTGATGCGACAGGTGCAGAGGAGACCCAGTACTTC. Residues: CATSDATGAEETQYF.

This rearrangement joins TRBV20-1 to TRBJ1-6; tentatively, D is TRBD1 (5 bases). The CDR3 covers 16 residues. Deletions cut 5 bases from V and 3 bases from J, with 17 bases between. Germline V gene sequence: CDR1 DFQATT, CDR2 SNEGSKA (reference sequence). The CDR3 region is CSALPDGGYYNSPLHF. The CDR3 nucleotides are TGCAGTGCTCTCCCCGACGGGGGATACTATAATTCACCCCTCCACTTT.

The chain joins TRBV7-6 to TRBJ2-2; D call uncertain. CDR1 and CDR2 from the germline V gene are SGHVS and FNYEAQ. The V end lost 1 base, the J end lost 3 bases, and 6 bases lay between the germline ends. CDR3 length equals 14 residues. DNA for the CDR3: TGTGCCAGCAGCTTAGAGTTTCACACCGGGGAGCTGTTTTTT. Translated: CASSLEFHTGELFF. Drawing the rest from reference TRBV7-6 and TRBJ2-2, the complete variable domain is GAGVSQSPRYKVTKRGQDVALRCDPISGHVSLYWYRQALGQGPEFLTYFNYEAQQDKSGLPNDRFSAERPEGSISTLTIQRTEQRDSAMYRCASSLEFHTGELFFGEGSRLTVL.

This clonotype has only a few counts. V gene TRBV9 combines with J gene TRBJ2-7; no definite D call. Trimming took 4 bases from V and 1 from J, leaving 6 bases between them. CDR3 length: 12 residues. Germline-derived CDR1 and CDR2 are SGDLS and YYNGEE. The CDR3 spells CASSPPSYEQYF. Here the CDR3 DNA reads TGTGCCAGCAGCCCCCCTTCCTACGAGCAGTACTTC.

The chain couples TRBV7-6 to TRBJ2-1; 12 nucleotides agree with TRBD1. Trimming at V came to 5 bases and at J to 5 bases, leaving 7 bases not matched to a gene. Germline V CDR1 and CDR2: SGHVS, FNYEAQ. This CDR3 is 16 amino acids long. The CDR3 reads CASSPTGTGGNNEQFF. The CDR3 DNA reads TGTGCCAGCAGCCCTACCGGGACAGGGGGCAACAATGAGCAGTTCTTC. Full variable domain (missing parts from reference TRBV7-6 and TRBJ2-1): GAGVSQSPRYKVTKRGQDVALRCDPISGHVSLYWYRQALGQGPEFLTYFNYEAQQDKSGLPNDRFSAERPEGSISTLTIQRTEQRDSAMYRCASSPTGTGGNNEQFFGPGTRLTVL.

The genes are TRBV7-9 and TRBJ1-1; D ambiguous. Trimming stripped 4 bases from V and 2 bases from J, with 17 bases between. Germline V CDR1 and CDR2: SEHNR, FQNEAQ (reference sequence). The CDR3 totals 16 residues. CDR3 sequence: CASSSERGSLNTEAFF. In DNA, the CDR3 is TGTGCCAGCAGCTCCGAGCGTGGCAGCCTAAACACTGAAGCTTTCTTT.

This clonotype was found many times. The chain joins TRBV11-2 to TRBJ2-4, with no clear D. Germline values: CDR1 SGHAT, CDR2 FQNNGV. The CDR3 covers 13 residues. V dropped 5 bases and J dropped 4 bases, with 9 bases sitting between them. The CDR3: CASSPDPKNIQYF. The CDR3 DNA reads TGTGCCAGCAGCCCTGATCCAAAAAACATTCAGTACTTC.

This clonotype was found a few times. The chain employs TRBV2 and TRBJ2-3; D remains ambiguous. Trimming pared 3 bases from V and 4 bases from J, leaving 11 bases between. Germline assignment: CDR1 SNHLY and CDR2 FYNNEI. The length of the CDR3 is 14 residues. The CDR3 region has the DNA TGTGCCAGCAGTGAGCGGTCCGTCGCAGATACGCAGTATTTT. Translated: CASSERSVADTQYF.

This clonotype was observed many times. This sequence joins TRBV7-2 and TRBJ2-1; D is uncertain. From germline, CDR1 is SGHTA and CDR2 FQGNSA. This CDR3 spans 13 amino acids. V dropped 0 bases and J dropped 6 bases, with 6 bases sitting between them. CDR3 loop: CASSLASSNEQFF. The DNA for the CDR3 is TGTGCCAGCAGCTTAGCTAGCAGCAATGAGCAGTTCTTC.

The chain is built from TRBV5-1 and TRBJ1-4; possibly TRBD1 for D (5 bases). V shed 5 bases and J shed 2 bases, with 13 bases lying between them. The CDR3 runs to 15 residues. Germline CDR1 and CDR2: SGHRS and YFSETQ. The CDR3 DNA sequence: TGCGCCAGCAGGCCGTGGGGCAGTACTAATGAAAAACTGTTTTTT. It yields the protein CASRPWGSTNEKLFF.

V usage is TRBV11-2 and J usage is TRBJ2-5, with D perhaps matching TRBD1 (6 bases). CDR1 is SGHAT and CDR2 is FQNNGV in the germline V gene. Trimming took 5 bases from V and 5 from J, leaving 12 bases between them. This CDR3 comprises 13 residues. The CDR3 spells CASSNDRTETQYF. CDR3 DNA: TGTGCCAGCAGCAATGACAGGACGGAGACCCAGTACTTC.

The chain recombines TRBV2 with TRBJ2-7; 7 bases match TRBD2. V lost 8 bases, J lost 4 bases, and 5 bases stayed unmatched. The CDR3 consists of 12 residues. CDR1 and CDR2 (germline): SNHLY, FYNNEI. The CDR3 DNA follows: TGTGCCAGCCGGGGGGACGGGTACGAGCAGTACTTC. Translated, it gives CASRGDGYEQYF.

This clonotype appeared a few times. This chain links TRBV9 with TRBJ2-5; 11 bases line up with TRBD2. The length of the CDR3 is 14 residues. Trimming at V came to 5 bases and at J to 5 bases, leaving 5 bases not matched to a gene. Per the germline V gene, CDR1 is SGDLS and CDR2 is YYNGEE. As DNA, the CDR3 is TGTGCCAGCAGTAGCGGGAGGGCTCAGGAGACCCAGTACTTC. This translates into CASSSGRAQETQYF.

This clonotype occurred many times. The J gene is TRBJ1-2, the V gene TRBV6-5, with D possibly matching TRBD1 (5 bases). Germline CDR1 is MNHEY and CDR2 is SVGAGI. The CDR3 consists of 17 residues. The V and J ends lost 6 bases and 2 bases respectively, with 22 bases between them. The CDR3 coding sequence is TGTGCCAGCAGGGGCGACAGCCGCGGGAACCCCAACTATGGCTACACCTTC. Residues: CASRGDSRGNPNYGYTF.

In this sample, this clonotype turned up a few times. This rearrangement joins TRBV30 to TRBJ2-1; D not certain. Trimming removed 0 bases from V and 4 bases from J, with 4 bases in between. Germline V CDR1 and CDR2: GTSNPN, SVGIG (reference sequence). There are 12 residues in the CDR3. The CDR3 sequence is CAWSVLYNEQFF. The CDR3 DNA follows: TGTGCCTGGAGTGTGTTATACAATGAGCAGTTCTTC.

This clonotype was observed a handful of times. The chain recombines TRBV2 with TRBJ1-3; no firm D call. The germline V gene has CDR1 SNHLY and CDR2 FYNNEI. Trimming removed 3 bases from V and 0 bases from J, with 15 bases in between. The CDR3 covers 17 residues. For the CDR3, the DNA is TGTGCCAGCAGTGAGGTTCGGGCATCAACCTCTGGAAACACCATATATTTT. Encoded protein: CASSEVRASTSGNTIYF.

The table lists this clonotype with a few counts. This sequence joins TRBV9 and TRBJ1-2; TRBD1 matches at 7 bases. V was clipped by 5 bases and J by 0 bases; unmatched bases: 4. This CDR3 is 14 amino acids long. The germline V gene has CDR1 SGDLS and CDR2 YYNGEE. CDR3 sequence: CASRNRGSNYGYTF. Written as DNA, the CDR3 is TGTGCCAGCAGAAACAGGGGATCTAACTATGGCTACACCTTC.

This CDR3 is CASSLRGGDRVHSPLHF. In nucleotides, the CDR3 is TGTGCCAGCAGCTTACGAGGGGGCGACAGGGTACATTCACCCCTCCACTTT. V is TRBV7-6 and J is TRBJ1-6, with 7 bases identical to TRBD1. Per the germline V gene, CDR1 is SGHVS and CDR2 is FNYEAQ. The CDR3 is made up of 17 amino acids. V was pared by 2 bases and J by 8 bases, with 12 bases of the junction left unmatched. The whole variable domain, remainder taken from reference TRBV7-6 and TRBJ1-6, is GAGVSQSPRYKVTKRGQDVALRCDPISGHVSLYWYRQALGQGPEFLTYFNYEAQQDKSGLPNDRFSAERPEGSISTLTIQRTEQRDSAMYRCASSLRGGDRVHSPLHFGNGTRLTVT.

This clonotype turned up a few times. The chain joins TRBV28 to TRBJ2-4; D uncertain. Germline V gene lookup returns CDR1 MDHEN and CDR2 SYDVKM. Trimming took 4 bases from V and 2 from J, leaving 6 bases between them. This CDR3 has 13 residues. The chain's CDR3 is CASSSGSKNIQYF. The CDR3 nucleotides read TGTGCCAGCAGTTCCGGATCCAAAAACATTCAGTACTTC.

The rearrangement joins TRBV19 to TRBJ2-1; TRBD2 agrees at 8 bases. Germline CDR1 is LNHDA and CDR2 is SQIVND (reference sequence). This CDR3 spans 15 amino acids. V was clipped by 4 bases and J by 2 bases; unmatched bases: 4. This CDR3 is CASSNAGGAYNEQFF. The CDR3 DNA is TGTGCCAGTAGTAATGCGGGAGGCGCCTACAATGAGCAGTTCTTC.

This clonotype was counted ten times or more. The chain links TRBV7-9 to TRBJ2-7, with 9 positions matching TRBD2. CDR3 length: 15 amino acids. Germline values: CDR1 SEHNR, CDR2 FQNEAQ (reference sequence). Trimming removed 5 bases from V and 5 bases from J; junction bases left unmatched: 10. CDR3 sequence: CASSGNSGSPHEQYF. The CDR3 region has the DNA TGTGCCAGCAGCGGTAATAGCGGGAGCCCCCACGAGCAGTACTTC.

The CDR3 sequence is CASSSDINYGYTF. In nucleotides, the CDR3 is TGCGCCAGCAGTTCGGATATTAACTATGGCTACACCTTC. The chain employs TRBV5-1 and TRBJ1-2; D not resolved. V dropped 5 bases and J dropped 1 base, with 9 bases sitting between them. Looked up from germline, CDR1 is SGHRS and CDR2 is YFSETQ. This CDR3 has 13 residues.

This chain links TRBV7-2 with TRBJ2-5; TRBD1 might be the D (6 bases). The CDR3 consists of 13 residues. The ends were cut back, 5 bases at V and 2 bases at J, with 9 bases in the middle. The V gene's germline CDR1 is SGHTA and CDR2 FQGNSA. CDR3 DNA sequence: TGTGCCAGCAGCCGGGACACTCAAGAGACCCAGTACTTC. Residues: CASSRDTQETQYF.